A selection of T cell receptor beta chains follows, all from one sample in a study of shared clonotypes between healthy human individuals. Data came from immunoSEQ multiplex PCR; TCRdb stores just in-frame clones and leaves some out. The sample carries about 1 million clones, roughly 80% recorded once. The sequencing sample was made of memory CD4+ T cells sorted from blood. These receptors came from a man between 18 and 35 years old in good health. The conserved cysteine and the conserved F or W are not part of the CDR3 here.

CDR3 protein: ASSYLRTPNTGELF
CDR3 length: 14
J gene: TRBJ2-2
V gene: TRBV6-5

CDR3 protein: ASSDRGGADGELF
CDR3 length: 13
J gene: TRBJ2-2
V gene: TRBV6-6

CDR3 protein: ASRPDDRTLDGNTIY
CDR3 length: 15
J gene: TRBJ1-3
V gene: TRBV7-8

CDR3 protein: ASSQEVTGRSPLH
CDR3 length: 13
J gene: TRBJ1-6
V gene: TRBV4-1

CDR3 protein: ASSLGQLNEQY
CDR3 length: 11
J gene: TRBJ2-7
V gene: TRBV10-2

CDR3 protein: ASSYNTGELF
CDR3 length: 10
J gene: TRBJ2-2
V gene: TRBV5-6

CDR3 protein: ASSSRGVDEKLF
CDR3 length: 12
J gene: TRBJ1-4
V gene: TRBV5-1

CDR3 protein: ASSLSSGGRVYEQY
CDR3 length: 14
J gene: TRBJ2-7
V gene: TRBV27

CDR3 protein: ASSRESHGYT
CDR3 length: 10
J gene: TRBJ1-2
V gene: TRBV19

CDR3 protein: ASGFDRVSGYT
CDR3 length: 11
J gene: TRBJ1-2
V gene: TRBV2

CDR3 protein: ASSSDSTKNIQY
CDR3 length: 12
J gene: TRBJ2-4
V gene: TRBV5-4

CDR3 protein: ASSVTGGQAKNIQY
CDR3 length: 14
J gene: TRBJ2-4
V gene: TRBV4-3

CDR3 protein: ASSQTAAVSEQF
CDR3 length: 12
J gene: TRBJ2-1
V gene: TRBV4-1

CDR3 protein: ASSRTSGRPETQY
CDR3 length: 13
J gene: TRBJ2-5
V gene: TRBV4-1

CDR3 protein: ASSSPGYQETQY
CDR3 length: 12
J gene: TRBJ2-5
V gene: TRBV6-5

CDR3 protein: ASSLEASGGKKTQY
CDR3 length: 14
J gene: TRBJ2-5
V gene: TRBV28

CDR3 protein: ASSLRAGGSSYNEQF
CDR3 length: 15
J gene: TRBJ2-1
V gene: TRBV27

CDR3 protein: ASSVQGAGVNTEAF
CDR3 length: 14
J gene: TRBJ1-1
V gene: TRBV2

CDR3 protein: ASSESYSYEQY
CDR3 length: 11
J gene: TRBJ2-7
V gene: TRBV19

CDR3 protein: ASSPPQRTETQY
CDR3 length: 12
J gene: TRBJ2-5
V gene: TRBV7-2

CDR3 protein: ASSLVFEQY
CDR3 length: 9
J gene: TRBJ2-7
V gene: TRBV2

CDR3 protein: ASSTPGVGSYEQY
CDR3 length: 13
J gene: TRBJ2-7
V gene: TRBV19

CDR3 protein: ARSDPQLARAAEQY
CDR3 length: 14
J gene: TRBJ2-7
V gene: TRBV5-3

CDR3 protein: AVRGGEVGNQPQH
CDR3 length: 13
J gene: TRBJ1-5
V gene: TRBV28

CDR3 protein: ASSLTENTEAF
CDR3 length: 11
J gene: TRBJ1-1
V gene: TRBV6-1

CDR3 protein: ASSLNVANGGYT
CDR3 length: 12
J gene: TRBJ1-2
V gene: TRBV7-2

CDR3 protein: ASSGLAGDKTQY
CDR3 length: 12
J gene: TRBJ2-5
V gene: TRBV2

CDR3 protein: ASRGGGTGVYNEQF
CDR3 length: 14
J gene: TRBJ2-1
V gene: TRBV2

CDR3 protein: ASSLSQGAQETQY
CDR3 length: 13
J gene: TRBJ2-5
V gene: TRBV5-6

CDR3 protein: ASSFSRVNTEAF
CDR3 length: 12
J gene: TRBJ1-1
V gene: TRBV19

CDR3 protein: ASSPNNSPLH
CDR3 length: 10
J gene: TRBJ1-6
V gene: TRBV27

CDR3 protein: AIKGASHSGNTIY
CDR3 length: 13
J gene: TRBJ1-3
V gene: TRBV10-3

CDR3 protein: ASSEGRTRTVF
CDR3 length: 11
J gene: TRBJ1-4
V gene: TRBV6-1

CDR3 protein: ASSLAGSNQPQH
CDR3 length: 12
J gene: TRBJ1-5
V gene: TRBV5-6

CDR3 protein: AISDGINEQF
CDR3 length: 10
J gene: TRBJ2-1
V gene: TRBV10-3

CDR3 protein: AWSVKLATVF
CDR3 length: 10
J gene: TRBJ2-1
V gene: TRBV30

CDR3 protein: ASITDRSYEQY
CDR3 length: 11
J gene: TRBJ2-7
V gene: TRBV2

CDR3 protein: ASMLQVRGGGDTQY
CDR3 length: 14
J gene: TRBJ2-3
V gene: TRBV5-1